What follows are 32 T cell receptor beta chains derived from one specimen sequenced in a study of CXCR3-negative and CXCR3-positive naive CD8 T cells. Through 5' RACE with UMI labels, the TRB cDNA libraries were prepared. TCRdb re-called the 5' RACE reads and shows each CDR3 protein once, DNA omitted. This table lists around 48,000 distinct CDR3 sequences. The sequenced material came from memory CD8+ T cells from blood. The origin of the receptors is a human donor in good health. Some clones in this sample may be carry-over from other donors' samples.

The V and J genes are TRBV9 and TRBJ2-1. The germline V gene has CDR1 SGDLS and CDR2 YYNGEE. The CDR3 is 13 residues long. The CDR3 loop reads CASSFWVGDEQFF.

The rearrangement links TRBV6-5 to TRBJ2-4; TCRdb picks TRBD1, but there is no DNA to check that call. The CDR3 is 14 amino acids. CDR1 MNHEY and CDR2 SVGAGI come from the germline V gene. The CDR3 is CASSRTGGWNIQYF.

V gene TRBV12-3 or TRBV12-4 combines with J gene TRBJ2-1; TCRdb's D gene call, TRBD1, goes unchecked for lack of DNA. The CDR3 has 15 residues. CDR3 loop: CASASLGTVDNEQFF.

The rearrangement links TRBV29-1 to TRBJ2-1; the TCRdb D gene call, TRBD2, has no DNA to confirm it. Germline V lookup: CDR1 SQVTM, CDR2 ANQGSEA. The CDR3 loop spans 14 amino acids. The CDR3 here is CSALLAGGVNEQFF.

V and J are TRBV12-3 or TRBV12-4 and TRBJ2-7; TCRdb names TRBD1, which stays unverified in the absence of DNA. This CDR3 is 14 amino acids long. The CDR3 sequence is CASRPRTGGFEQYF.

The chain links TRBV25-1 to TRBJ2-7; the D gene TCRdb calls, TRBD1, cannot be checked with no DNA. The V gene's germline CDR1 is MGHDK and CDR2 SYGVNS. This CDR3 spans 13 amino acids. CDR3 sequence: CASRASGAYEQYF.

This chain uses TRBV12-3 or TRBV12-4 with TRBJ2-5; as DNA is missing, the TRBD1 call by TCRdb cannot be tested. The CDR3 is 16 amino acids. This CDR3 reads CASSLSIGGARETQYF.

The V gene is TRBV11-2, the J gene TRBJ2-1; TCRdb names TRBD2, which stays unverified in the absence of DNA. CDR1 is SGHAT and CDR2 is FQNNGV in the germline V gene. There are 16 residues in the CDR3. The CDR3 sequence: CASSSSGGISYNKQFF.

This chain joins TRBV9 and TRBJ2-3; TCRdb's D gene call, TRBD1, goes unchecked for lack of DNA. CDR3 length: 17 residues. Germline V CDR1 and CDR2: SGDLS, YYNGEE. CDR3 loop: CASSVGTGLAVPDTQYF.

This chain's CDR3 is CASSWGPRTGELFF. The chain couples TRBV5-4 to TRBJ2-2; TCRdb's D call of TRBD1 is untestable without DNA. The CDR3 is made up of 14 amino acids. CDR1 and CDR2 (germline): SGHNT, YYREEE (reference sequence).

This sequence joins TRBV9 and TRBJ2-7; TCRdb's assignment of TRBD1 cannot be checked, as there is no DNA. The CDR3 runs to 15 residues. In germline, CDR1 is SGDLS, CDR2 YYNGEE. This CDR3 is CASSLQGSPSYEQYF.

The chain recombines TRBV29-1 with TRBJ2-3; TCRdb's D call, TRBD2, is unchecked because there is no DNA. The CDR3 covers 13 residues. Germline CDR1 and CDR2: SQVTM and ANQGSEA. This chain's CDR3 is CSVPGEGTDTQYF.

The J gene is TRBJ1-4, the V gene TRBV30. Germline lookup yields CDR1 GTSNPN and CDR2 SVGIG (reference sequence). The CDR3 length is 16 residues. This chain's CDR3 is CAWSPPVEGPNEKLFF.

This chain joins TRBV27 and TRBJ2-7; as DNA is missing, the TRBD2 call by TCRdb cannot be tested. The CDR3 consists of 12 residues. Germline CDR1 reads MNHEY; CDR2 reads SMNVEV (reference sequence). CDR3 protein: CASREGSYEQYF.

V usage is TRBV10-3 and J usage is TRBJ2-7. Per germline, CDR1 ENHRY and CDR2 SYGVKD. The CDR3 contains 16 residues. CDR3 amino acids: CAISESSVLDSYEQYF.

The V and J genes are TRBV13 and TRBJ2-5; the TCRdb call, TRBD2, lacks DNA for checking. CDR1 and CDR2 (germline): PRHDT, FYEKMQ (reference sequence). The CDR3 consists of 14 residues. This CDR3 is CASSPGLVQTAQYF.

The chain's CDR3 is CASAGGPGNEQFF. The chain is built from TRBV7-3 and TRBJ2-1; TCRdb picks TRBD1, but there is no DNA to check that call. Germline V lookup: CDR1 SGHTA, CDR2 FQGTGA. The CDR3 extends over 13 amino acids.

V gene TRBV6-4 combines with J gene TRBJ2-2; the TCRdb call, TRBD1, lacks DNA for checking. This CDR3 spans 15 amino acids. Germline V lookup: CDR1 MRHNA, CDR2 SNTAGT. The chain's CDR3 is CASSNKGGGSGELFF.

The genes are TRBV28 and TRBJ2-6; TCRdb reports TRBD1, a call that lacks DNA to check it against. The germline CDR1 and CDR2 sequences are MDHEN and SYDVKM. The CDR3 runs to 17 residues. The CDR3 reads CASGKDRSISGANVLTF.

The V and J genes are TRBV15 and TRBJ1-5; TCRdb designates TRBD1, a call that cannot be tested without DNA. There are 15 residues in the CDR3. The germline gives CDR1 LNHNV, CDR2 YYDKDF (reference sequence). The CDR3 region is CATSRDAGGHQPQHF.

The rearrangement uses TRBV7-8 and TRBJ2-5; with no DNA, the TCRdb D assignment of TRBD2 cannot be verified. There are 13 residues in the CDR3. Germline CDR1 reads SGHVS; CDR2 reads FQNEAQ. The CDR3 sequence: CASSPRLEETQYF.

CDR3: CASSLILAGQETQYF. The J gene is TRBJ2-5, the V gene TRBV7-8. The CDR3 is made up of 15 amino acids. CDR1 SGHVS and CDR2 FQNEAQ come from the germline V gene.

This chain connects TRBV6-5 to TRBJ1-2; TCRdb names TRBD1, which stays unverified in the absence of DNA. The germline V gene encodes CDR1 MNHEY and CDR2 SVGAGI. CDR3 length equals 13 residues. The CDR3 spells CASSYPEGYGYTF.

The chain couples TRBV27 to TRBJ1-1; the TRBD1 assignment by TCRdb is unverifiable without DNA. The CDR3 consists of 14 residues. Germline assignment: CDR1 MNHEY and CDR2 SMNVEV (reference sequence). The CDR3 here is CASSFYRAGTEAFF.

The rearrangement links TRBV12-3 or TRBV12-4 to TRBJ2-1; the TCRdb D gene call, TRBD1, has no DNA to confirm it. CDR3 length: 15 residues. The CDR3 reads CASVKTQTGWDEQFF.

The J gene is TRBJ1-4, the V gene TRBV29-1; TCRdb's D call, TRBD1, is unchecked because there is no DNA. The germline CDR1 and CDR2 sequences are SQVTM and ANQGSEA. CDR3 length: 16 residues. The CDR3 is CSVGAPGTGDREKLFF.

The chain's CDR3 is CASSLVLGGQYNEQFF. The chain carries TRBV7-9 and TRBJ2-1; TCRdb selects TRBD2, and the lack of DNA leaves this call unchecked. The CDR3 consists of 16 residues. Germline V gives CDR1 SEHNR, CDR2 FQNEAQ (reference sequence).

The chain couples TRBV20-1 to TRBJ2-7; the D call from TCRdb, TRBD1, cannot be confirmed without DNA. Germline V CDR1 and CDR2: DFQATT, SNEGSKA (reference sequence). The CDR3 runs to 14 residues. CDR3 sequence: CSAYIGQSSYEQYF.

The rearrangement links TRBV29-1 to TRBJ2-7; there is no DNA to check the TCRdb D call of TRBD1. The CDR3 covers 12 residues. Germline loops: CDR1 SQVTM, CDR2 ANQGSEA. This CDR3 reads CSGTGDSYEQYF.

This chain uses TRBV29-1 with TRBJ2-5; TCRdb outputs TRBD2, but without DNA this stays unchecked. The CDR3 runs to 13 residues. CDR1 and CDR2 (germline): SQVTM, ANQGSEA. Here the CDR3 reads CSVERQGQETQYF.

This chain links TRBV5-1 with TRBJ2-3; TCRdb's assignment of TRBD2 cannot be checked, as there is no DNA. The CDR3 is 15 residues long. Per the germline V gene, CDR1 is SGHRS and CDR2 is YFSETQ. CDR3: CASSLVAGEADTQYF. Full variable domain (outside the CDR3, taken from reference TRBV5-1 and TRBJ2-3): KAGVTQTPRYLIKTRGQQVTLSCSPISGHRSVSWYQQTPGQGLQFLFEYFSETQRNKGNFPGRFSGRQFSNSRSEMNVSTLELGDSALYLCASSLVAGEADTQYFGPGTRLTVL.

The chain is built from TRBV29-1 and TRBJ2-1; TCRdb's assignment of TRBD1 cannot be checked, as there is no DNA. CDR1 and CDR2 (germline): SQVTM, ANQGSEA. The CDR3 extends over 13 amino acids. CDR3 sequence reads: CSGGGGPYNEQFF.